One and the same sample provided the 23 T cell receptor beta chains below, sequenced in a study of T cell repertoires in cytomegalovirus infection. TCRdb re-called the reads with MiXCR, one entry per CDR3 protein. The table shows roughly 600,000 distinct CDR3 sequences, with 20% to 25% occurring only once. Sequenced sample: CD8+ T cells from PBMCs. The source is a human donor in good health (CMV status not recorded). Some clones in this sample may be carry-over from other donors' samples.

The chain joins TRBV20-1 to TRBJ2-1; possible D gene TRBD1, 5 bases. V was trimmed by 0 bases and J by 9 bases, leaving 21 bases between them. This CDR3 is built from 16 residues. Germline V CDR1 and CDR2: DFQATT, SNEGSKA (reference sequence). CDR3 coding DNA: TGCAGTGCTAGAGATCTTCTGCAGGACAATCCCATTGAGCAGTTCTTC. Translation gives CSARDLLQDNPIEQFF.

The chain recombines TRBV5-6 with TRBJ2-2; a weak D match, TRBD2 (7 bases). The germline V and J ends were trimmed by 0 bases and 5 bases, with 11 bases remaining between them. The germline CDR1 and CDR2 sequences are SGHDT and YYEEEE. The CDR3 spans 15 residues. The CDR3 spells CASSLVGGQTGELFF. DNA of the CDR3: TGTGCCAGCAGCTTGGTGGGGGGGCAAACCGGGGAGCTGTTTTTT.

This clonotype has a count of ten or more. This chain uses TRBV7-2 with TRBJ2-3; possible D gene TRBD1, 5 bases. The CDR3 extends over 19 amino acids. CDR1 and CDR2 from the germline V gene are SGHTA and FQGNSA. V shed 5 bases and J shed 0 bases, with 24 bases lying between them. The CDR3 DNA is TGTGCCAGCAGCCAGACAGTATCCCGGTTCGAGATAAGCACAGATACGCAGTATTTT. It translates to CASSQTVSRFEISTDTQYF.

With regard to this clonotype: Just one base apart from a much larger clone, this may be a read error. The chain joins TRBV7-2 to TRBJ1-1, with D perhaps TRBD1 (5 bases). The length of the CDR3 is 13 residues. Germline V gene sequence: CDR1 SGHTA, CDR2 FQGNSA. CDR3 sequence: CVSSLFQGTEAFF. The CDR3, as DNA: TGTGTCAGCAGCTTATTCCAGGGCACTGAAGCTTTCTTT.

J is TRBJ2-1 and V is TRBV5-1; D assignment may be TRBD1 or TRBD2 (5 bases each). CDR1 and CDR2 (germline): SGHRS, YFSETQ. Trimming took 4 bases from V and 8 from J, leaving 16 bases between them. The CDR3 consists of 14 residues. CDR3 nucleotide sequence: TGCGCCAGCAGCATGATCGGGGCGGCGGATGAGCAGTTCTTC. Its translation is CASSMIGAADEQFF.

In its sample, this clonotype was seen once. The genes are TRBV20-1 and TRBJ2-7; D is undetermined. Per germline, CDR1 DFQATT and CDR2 SNEGSKA (reference sequence). V was cut by 6 bases and J by 0 bases, with 12 bases left in between. The CDR3 consists of 13 residues. This chain's CDR3 is CSARRVDSYEQYF. The CDR3 bases are TGCAGTGCCCGTCGGGTGGACTCCTACGAGCAGTACTTC.

A word on this clonotype: Being one base from a much bigger clone, this may be a read error. The rearrangement joins TRBV28 to TRBJ2-1; 10 nucleotides agree with TRBD2. The germline V gene encodes CDR1 MDHEN and CDR2 SYDVKM. CDR3 length: 17 residues. After removal of 5 bases from V and 3 bases from J, the junction contained 10 bases not matched to a gene. As DNA, the CDR3 is TGTGCCAGCAGTAACCCGACTAGCGGGCGGGACTACAATGAGCAGTTCTTC. It specifies CASSNPTSGRDYNEQFF.

The rearrangement uses TRBV28 and TRBJ1-2; D is unclear. The CDR3 runs 14 residues. In germline, CDR1 is MDHEN, CDR2 SYDVKM. V was clipped by 4 bases and J by 8 bases, with 17 bases between them. The CDR3 region has the DNA TGTGCCAGCAGTTCCTCTGAACAACCGCGGGGCTACACCTTC. Residues: CASSSSEQPRGYTF.

This clonotype was observed at least ten times. CDR3 coding DNA: TGTGCCAGCAGCGCCGCAGGGGGCACTCGAGGAAACACCATATATTTT. Translation: CASSAAGGTRGNTIYF. The chain employs TRBV7-6 and TRBJ1-3; TRBD1 matches 8 bases. V trimming: 5 bases; J trimming: 4 bases; junction bases outside the gene matches: 10. The CDR3 extends over 16 amino acids. Per the germline V gene, CDR1 is SGHVS and CDR2 is FNYEAQ. Full variable domain (missing parts from reference TRBV7-6 and TRBJ1-3): GAGVSQSPRYKVTKRGQDVALRCDPISGHVSLYWYRQALGQGPEFLTYFNYEAQQDKSGLPNDRFSAERPEGSISTLTIQRTEQRDSAMYRCASSAAGGTRGNTIYFGEGSWLTVV.

This clonotype was detected a few times. The CDR3 loop reads CASSFRQGPLPNTEAFF. In DNA form, the CDR3 reads TGTGCCAGCAGCTTTAGACAGGGCCCCCTACCTAACACTGAAGCTTTCTTT. The rearrangement uses TRBV7-9 and TRBJ1-1; 7 bases fit TRBD1. Looked up from germline, CDR1 is SEHNR and CDR2 is FQNEAQ (reference sequence). The V and J ends lost 3 bases and 2 bases, in that order; junction bases with no gene match: 12. The CDR3 loop spans 17 amino acids. The variable domain in full, completed from reference TRBV7-9 and TRBJ1-1, reads DTGVSQNPRHKITKRGQNVTFRCDPISEHNRLYWYRQTLGQGPEFLTYFQNEAQLEKSRLLSDRFSAERPKGSFSTLEIQRTEQGDSAMYLCASSFRQGPLPNTEAFFGQGTRLTVV.

The V gene is TRBV7-6, the J gene TRBJ1-5, with a tentative D call TRBD1 (6 bases). The V gene lost 1 base and the J gene lost 1 base, with 11 bases spanning the gap. Germline values: CDR1 SGHVS, CDR2 FNYEAQ. The CDR3 spans 16 residues. The CDR3 nucleotides read TGTGCCAGCAGCTTAGAGCAGGGGCTCAGCAATCAGCCCCAGCATTTT. Its protein product is CASSLEQGLSNQPQHF.

This chain connects TRBV6-1 to TRBJ2-2; no clear D gene. The CDR3 is made up of 14 amino acids. Trimming left V 5 bases short and J 5 bases short, with 12 bases between. CDR1 is MNHNS, CDR2 SASEGT, per germline. The CDR3 spells CASSLHPSTGELFF. The DNA of the CDR3 is TGTGCCAGCAGTTTACATCCCTCTACCGGGGAGCTGTTTTTT.

This clonotype was found many times. The chain recombines TRBV7-4 with TRBJ2-7; D uncertain. V was clipped by 5 bases and J by 2 bases, with 10 bases between them. The CDR3 loop spans 13 amino acids. Germline values: CDR1 SGHVT, CDR2 SQSDAQ. CDR3 sequence reads: CASSGNWAYEQYV. CDR3 sequence (DNA): TGTGCCAGCAGCGGTAACTGGGCCTACGAGCAGTACGTC.

The J gene is TRBJ1-5, the V gene TRBV6-5, with TRBD1 as a possible D gene (6 bases). V was shortened by 4 bases and J by 0 bases, with 10 bases between the two germline ends. CDR1 and CDR2 (germline): MNHEY, SVGAGI. The CDR3 extends over 15 amino acids. The CDR3 reads CASSFTGASNQPQHF. Written as DNA, the CDR3 is TGTGCCAGCAGTTTTACGGGGGCTAGCAATCAGCCCCAGCATTTT.

This clonotype was seen once. DNA for the CDR3: TGTGCCAGATCGGGACTAGCGGGGCGAGGTGAGGACTACAATGAGCAGTTCTTC. Its translation: CARSGLAGRGEDYNEQFF. The rearrangement joins TRBV7-3 to TRBJ2-1; TRBD2 agrees at 13 bases. J was trimmed by 3 bases and V by 9 bases; bases with no gene match: 14. The CDR3 has 18 amino acids. Germline-derived CDR1 and CDR2 are SGHTA and FQGTGA.

This clonotype was observed a few times. The genes are TRBV28 and TRBJ1-5; no clear D. Germline CDR1 MDHEN, CDR2 SYDVKM. V lost 5 bases to trimming and J lost 1 base, with 12 bases between them. The CDR3 sequence is 15 residues long. The CDR3 sequence is CASSPSPRSNQPQHF. The CDR3 nucleotides are TGTGCCAGCAGTCCCTCTCCCAGGAGCAATCAGCCCCAGCATTTT.

This clonotype turned up a few times. The chain links TRBV4-1 to TRBJ1-1; 7 nucleotides line up with TRBD1. Looked up from germline, CDR1 is MGHRA and CDR2 is YSYEKL. The trim removed 2 bases at V and 8 bases at J, leaving 20 bases unmatched. This CDR3 region has 18 residues. DNA for the CDR3: TGCGCCAGCAGCCAATTCAACATCTGGGGGACAGCCGGCACGGAAGCTTTCTTT. This encodes CASSQFNIWGTAGTEAFF.

The DNA for the CDR3 is TGTGCCAGCAGTTACGGGACATTAACCGGCTACACCTTC. Protein product: CASSYGTLTGYTF. This chain links TRBV27 with TRBJ1-2, with D perhaps matching TRBD1 (6 bases). CDR1 and CDR2 (germline): MNHEY, SMNVEV (reference sequence). The ends were cut back, 4 bases at V and 8 bases at J, with 14 bases in the middle. The CDR3 consists of 13 residues.

This clonotype has only a few counts. This chain connects TRBV11-3 to TRBJ1-1; TRBD1 is a possible D gene (5 bases). This CDR3 comprises 14 residues. CDR1 is SGHNT, CDR2 YENEEA, per germline. Trimming took off 5 bases at V and 7 bases at J, with 17 bases between the two ends. The CDR3 DNA reads TGTGCCAGCAGCACCCGGGACCCCGGCGATGAAGCTTTCTTT. Protein: CASSTRDPGDEAFF.

The chain employs TRBV12-3 or TRBV12-4 and TRBJ2-3, with 10 bases lining up with TRBD2. The CDR3 totals 16 residues. V was pared by 8 bases and J by 5 bases, with 13 bases of the junction left unmatched. The CDR3 DNA reads TGTGCCAGCCGGCGAGCGGGGGGGCCTTCGGTAGATACGCAGTATTTT. Translated, it gives CASRRAGGPSVDTQYF.

This clonotype was recorded only once. This sequence joins TRBV19 and TRBJ2-7; D is perhaps TRBD1 or TRBD2 (7 bases each). V lost 4 bases, J lost 2 bases, and 30 bases lay in between. Germline lookup yields CDR1 LNHDA and CDR2 SQIVND (reference sequence). The CDR3 sequence is 20 residues long. The CDR3 bases are TGTGCCAGTAGTACCATCCCAGGGGGGGAACGATTCATCAACCCCTACGAGCAGTACTTC. Amino acid sequence: CASSTIPGGERFINPYEQYF.

This clonotype was counted ten times or more. The rearrangement joins TRBV6-1 to TRBJ2-3; D uncertain. V lost 8 bases to trimming and J lost 0 bases, with 9 bases between them. The CDR3 consists of 13 residues. Germline loops: CDR1 MNHNS, CDR2 SASEGT. The CDR3 here is CASASFSTDTQYF. DNA for the CDR3: TGTGCCAGCGCCTCTTTTAGCACAGATACGCAGTATTTT.

The chain is built from TRBV4-3 and TRBJ2-1; 11 positions agree with TRBD2. Germline loops: CDR1 LGHNA, CDR2 YSLEER. This CDR3 contains 18 residues. With 4 bases clipped from V and 5 bases from J, the junction kept 13 bases outside the gene matches. The CDR3 loop is CASSPAPPGTSGDNEQFF. DNA of the CDR3: TGCGCCAGCAGCCCCGCTCCCCCCGGGACTAGCGGCGACAATGAGCAGTTCTTC.